This T cell receptor beta chain was identified in a study of blood T cell repertoires in COVID-19. Study-level background: Samples of COVID-19 (acute and convalescent) were obtained from the United States, Italy and Spain. T cells, B-cell-depleted T cells, or PBMCs provided the cDNA or gDNA that served as material.

Authors' methods: By means of reference gene primer amplification, nucleated cell counts were estimated. Data came from immunoSEQ multiplex PCR; TCRdb stores just in-frame clones and leaves some out. V, J and clone size are those of that table, while D and trimming were read from the DNA. The repertoire holds about 390,000 clones, around 87% seen once, with about 2.1% in the top ten. Seattle participants joined during active infection and were tracked over time. V was clipped by 3 bases and J by 4 bases; unmatched bases: 7. Germline V gene sequence: CDR1 MGHRA, CDR2 YSYEKL. This CDR3 region has 16 residues. This clone turned up a few times.

The sample was peripheral blood. This TCR derives from a woman in her fifties or sixties with COVID-19, enrolled during active disease. V gene TRBV4-1 combines with J gene TRBJ1-5; 9 positions agree with TRBD1. CDR3 DNA: TGCGCCAGCAGCCAGCGGGGACAGGGTCGGAATCAGCCCCAGCATTTT. This sequence encodes CASSQRGQGRNQPQHF.